Listed below are T cell receptor beta chains from one sample, sequenced in a study of shared clonotypes between healthy human individuals. Some clones are missing from TCRdb's copy, which holds only in-frame ones; the method was immunoSEQ multiplex PCR. The table includes about 980,000 clones, 70% to 85% detected once. The sample taken for sequencing was memory CD4+ T cells sorted from blood. The receptors were sampled from a young man in good health. Each CDR3 is given with its conserved first and last residue. The order of the fields is J gene, D gene, V gene, clone size, CDR3 DNA, CDR3 protein. D genes are given only for firm matches. The size entry is marked missing in some rows and otherwise reads once, few, many or a size class.

j_call: TRBJ1-1; d_call: TRBD1; v_call: TRBV5-1; clone_size: NA; cdr3_nt: TGCGCCAGCAGCTTGGCCGTGACAGGGGCTACTGAAGCTTTCTTT; cdr3_aa: CASSLAVTGATEAFF
j_call: TRBJ1-4; d_call: TRBD1; v_call: TRBV19; clone_size: NA; cdr3_nt: TGTGCCAGTAGAACTATACAGGGGAGGCTGACTAATGAAAAACTGTTTTTT; cdr3_aa: CASRTIQGRLTNEKLFF
j_call: TRBJ2-3; d_call: NA; v_call: TRBV18; clone_size: NA; cdr3_nt: TGTGCCAGCTCACCCCTCGCCAACGGGGGCACAGATACGCAGTATTTT; cdr3_aa: CASSPLANGGTDTQYF
j_call: TRBJ2-3; d_call: TRBD1; v_call: TRBV5-8; clone_size: NA; cdr3_nt: TGTGCCAGCAGCTTTTCCACAGGGGGCTACGATACGCAGTATTTT; cdr3_aa: CASSFSTGGYDTQYF
j_call: TRBJ2-7; d_call: NA; v_call: TRBV7-6; clone_size: NA; cdr3_nt: TGTGCCAGCAGCTTAGCCGCTTTAGCGGATGCCTCCTACGAGCAGTACTTC; cdr3_aa: CASSLAALADASYEQYF
j_call: TRBJ2-5; d_call: TRBD2; v_call: TRBV7-9; clone_size: NA; cdr3_nt: TGTGCCAGCAGCCCTGCGTATTCGGGAGGGCCGAAGACCCAGTACTTC; cdr3_aa: CASSPAYSGGPKTQYF
j_call: TRBJ2-7; d_call: TRBD1; v_call: TRBV30; clone_size: few; cdr3_nt: TGTGCCTGGAGTCGGCCAGGGGGTTTCTACGAGCAGTACTTC; cdr3_aa: CAWSRPGGFYEQYF
j_call: TRBJ2-7; d_call: NA; v_call: TRBV7-2; clone_size: NA; cdr3_nt: TGTGCCAGCAGCTTAGGTTTCCAGTCATACGAGCAGTACTTC; cdr3_aa: CASSLGFQSYEQYF
j_call: TRBJ2-3; d_call: NA; v_call: TRBV7-9; clone_size: NA; cdr3_nt: TGTGCCAGCAGCTTAGTTCAGGACACAGATACGCAGTATTTT; cdr3_aa: CASSLVQDTDTQYF
j_call: TRBJ2-7; d_call: TRBD1; v_call: TRBV4-3; clone_size: once; cdr3_nt: TGCGCCAGCAGCCAAGATGGACAGGGGACCTACGAGCAGTACTTC; cdr3_aa: CASSQDGQGTYEQYF
j_call: TRBJ1-1; d_call: TRBD1; v_call: TRBV5-6; clone_size: NA; cdr3_nt: TGTGCCAGCAGCTTTTACAGGGGGAAGGCGGACACTGAAGCTTTCTTT; cdr3_aa: CASSFYRGKADTEAFF
j_call: TRBJ1-4; d_call: NA; v_call: TRBV30; clone_size: NA; cdr3_nt: TGTGCCTGGACGGCGGGGCTTAATGAAAAACTGTTTTTT; cdr3_aa: CAWTAGLNEKLFF
j_call: TRBJ2-4; d_call: TRBD1; v_call: TRBV27; clone_size: NA; cdr3_nt: TGTGCCAGCGGTCTGACAGGGGCGGGTCAACTGGCCAAAAACATTCAGTACTTC; cdr3_aa: CASGLTGAGQLAKNIQYF
j_call: TRBJ2-3; d_call: TRBD2; v_call: TRBV5-1; clone_size: few; cdr3_nt: TGCGCCAGCAGCTTGGCAACGCGGGGGTATAGCACAGATACGCAGTATTTT; cdr3_aa: CASSLATRGYSTDTQYF
j_call: TRBJ2-3; d_call: TRBD1; v_call: TRBV5-6; clone_size: once; cdr3_nt: TGTGCCAGCAGCTACTACCGGGACAGGGGGCCAGATACGCAGTATTTT; cdr3_aa: CASSYYRDRGPDTQYF
j_call: TRBJ1-1; d_call: NA; v_call: TRBV18; clone_size: NA; cdr3_nt: TGTGCCAGCTCGGAACACTGGGGGGTGAACACTGAAGCTTTCTTT; cdr3_aa: CASSEHWGVNTEAFF
j_call: TRBJ2-3; d_call: NA; v_call: TRBV5-4; clone_size: NA; cdr3_nt: TGTGCCAGCACCTTGGGGAAATCCAACTCCCTAGATACGCAGTATTTT; cdr3_aa: CASTLGKSNSLDTQYF
j_call: TRBJ1-1; d_call: NA; v_call: TRBV18; clone_size: NA; cdr3_nt: TGTGCCAGCTCACCAATGACAGGTAGTGAAGCTTTCTTT; cdr3_aa: CASSPMTGSEAFF
j_call: TRBJ2-3; d_call: NA; v_call: TRBV5-6; clone_size: NA; cdr3_nt: TGTGCCAGCAGCTGGGACCAGCGGAGCACAGATACGCAGTATTTT; cdr3_aa: CASSWDQRSTDTQYF
j_call: TRBJ2-3; d_call: TRBD2; v_call: TRBV7-2; clone_size: NA; cdr3_nt: TGTGCCAGCAGCATCGGGACTAGCGGGAGGATTACAGATACGCAGTATTTT; cdr3_aa: CASSIGTSGRITDTQYF
j_call: TRBJ1-5; d_call: NA; v_call: TRBV5-1; clone_size: NA; cdr3_nt: TGCGCCAGCAGCTTGTCTGGCCGTTCGGACCAGCCCCAGCATTTT; cdr3_aa: CASSLSGRSDQPQHF
j_call: TRBJ2-5; d_call: TRBD1; v_call: TRBV29-1; clone_size: NA; cdr3_nt: TGCAGCGTTGGGGCAGGGGGCCAAGAGACCCAGTACTTC; cdr3_aa: CSVGAGGQETQYF
j_call: TRBJ1-6; d_call: TRBD1; v_call: TRBV27; clone_size: NA; cdr3_nt: TGTGCCAGCAGACTCGACAGGGAAAATTCACCCCTCCACTTT; cdr3_aa: CASRLDRENSPLHF
j_call: TRBJ2-5; d_call: NA; v_call: TRBV19; clone_size: once; cdr3_nt: TGTGCCAGTAGTCCCAACCCCCCGACCCAGTACTTC; cdr3_aa: CASSPNPPTQYF
j_call: TRBJ1-2; d_call: TRBD1; v_call: TRBV30; clone_size: NA; cdr3_nt: TGTGCCTGGAGTGTTAAGGGGGCTGGCTACACCTTC; cdr3_aa: CAWSVKGAGYTF
j_call: TRBJ2-1; d_call: NA; v_call: TRBV5-1; clone_size: NA; cdr3_nt: TGCGCCAGCGGCGTAGGAACTTCCTCTGGGCACAATGAGCAGTTCTTC; cdr3_aa: CASGVGTSSGHNEQFF
j_call: TRBJ2-7; d_call: NA; v_call: TRBV5-1; clone_size: once; cdr3_nt: TGCGCCAGCAGCTTGAGAGAGAACGAGCAGTACTTC; cdr3_aa: CASSLRENEQYF
j_call: TRBJ2-5; d_call: NA; v_call: TRBV11-1; clone_size: NA; cdr3_nt: TGTGCCAGCAGCTTTGGCAGCCAAGAGACCCAGTACTTC; cdr3_aa: CASSFGSQETQYF
j_call: TRBJ1-4; d_call: NA; v_call: TRBV5-1; clone_size: few; cdr3_nt: TGCGCCAGCAGTTTCACAGGAGGAGGAGATGAAAAACTGTTTTTT; cdr3_aa: CASSFTGGGDEKLFF
j_call: TRBJ2-5; d_call: NA; v_call: TRBV11-3; clone_size: NA; cdr3_nt: TGTGCCAGCAGCTCGGGACGGGGAGCTCGGGAGACCCAGTACTTC; cdr3_aa: CASSSGRGARETQYF
j_call: TRBJ1-6; d_call: NA; v_call: TRBV5-1; clone_size: NA; cdr3_nt: TGCGCCAGCAGCTTACTCGGGGCCAGTTCACCCCTCCACTTT; cdr3_aa: CASSLLGASSPLHF
j_call: TRBJ1-2; d_call: NA; v_call: TRBV18; clone_size: NA; cdr3_nt: TGTGCCAGCTCACCGCTTACGGGACAACTGGTTTCTAACTATGGCTACACCTTC; cdr3_aa: CASSPLTGQLVSNYGYTF
j_call: TRBJ2-1; d_call: NA; v_call: TRBV4-3; clone_size: NA; cdr3_nt: TGCGCCAGCAGCCAAGATACATCAGGGTATCCGGGCAATGAGCAGTTCTTC; cdr3_aa: CASSQDTSGYPGNEQFF
j_call: TRBJ2-1; d_call: NA; v_call: TRBV5-1; clone_size: NA; cdr3_nt: TGCGCCAGCAGCTTGGCCTTTCAGTCTCACAATGAGCAGTTCTTC; cdr3_aa: CASSLAFQSHNEQFF
j_call: TRBJ2-5; d_call: NA; v_call: TRBV9; clone_size: once; cdr3_nt: TGTGCCAGCAGCCCCCGGTTGGAACAAGAGACCCAGTACTTC; cdr3_aa: CASSPRLEQETQYF
j_call: TRBJ2-5; d_call: NA; v_call: TRBV9; clone_size: NA; cdr3_nt: TGTGCCAGCAGCCAAGGGACGGGCCAGGGCCAAGAGACCCAGTACTTC; cdr3_aa: CASSQGTGQGQETQYF
j_call: TRBJ1-2; d_call: NA; v_call: TRBV28; clone_size: few; cdr3_nt: TGTGCCAGCCACAGCCGGACAAGATATGGCTACACCTTC; cdr3_aa: CASHSRTRYGYTF
j_call: TRBJ2-3; d_call: NA; v_call: TRBV18; clone_size: NA; cdr3_nt: TGTGCCAGCTCACCACCGGTCATTAGCACAGATACGCAGTATTTT; cdr3_aa: CASSPPVISTDTQYF
j_call: TRBJ1-2; d_call: NA; v_call: TRBV11-2; clone_size: NA; cdr3_nt: TGTGCCAGCAGCTTAGTGATGGCTAACTATGGCTACACCTTC; cdr3_aa: CASSLVMANYGYTF
j_call: TRBJ1-5; d_call: NA; v_call: TRBV6-1; clone_size: NA; cdr3_nt: TGTGCCAGCAGTGAAGCCTCGAGAGGGAATCAGCCCCAGCATTTT; cdr3_aa: CASSEASRGNQPQHF
j_call: TRBJ1-2; d_call: TRBD1; v_call: TRBV18; clone_size: NA; cdr3_nt: TGTGCCAGCTCACTGTTCGGACAGGGGACATATGGCTACACCTTC; cdr3_aa: CASSLFGQGTYGYTF
j_call: TRBJ1-1; d_call: NA; v_call: TRBV9; clone_size: NA; cdr3_nt: TGTGCCAGCAGCGTAGGTCGGAACACTGAAGCTTTCTTT; cdr3_aa: CASSVGRNTEAFF
j_call: TRBJ2-2; d_call: NA; v_call: TRBV7-2; clone_size: NA; cdr3_nt: TGTGCCAGCAGCCGAAAGTCCGGGGACACCGGGGAGCTGTTTTTT; cdr3_aa: CASSRKSGDTGELFF
j_call: TRBJ2-3; d_call: NA; v_call: TRBV6-4; clone_size: NA; cdr3_nt: TGTGCCAGCCGACCCCAGGTGGGGGGGCTAGAGGTGTATTTT; cdr3_aa: CASRPQVGGLEVYF
j_call: TRBJ2-1; d_call: NA; v_call: TRBV7-2; clone_size: NA; cdr3_nt: TGTGCCAGCAGCTTTTTGAGCGGAAACAATGAGCAGTTCTTC; cdr3_aa: CASSFLSGNNEQFF
j_call: TRBJ1-4; d_call: NA; v_call: TRBV18; clone_size: NA; cdr3_nt: TGTGCCAGCTCACCACCGTCTGCAACTAATGAAAAACTGTTTTTT; cdr3_aa: CASSPPSATNEKLFF
j_call: TRBJ1-2; d_call: NA; v_call: TRBV28; clone_size: NA; cdr3_nt: TGTGCCAGCAGCCCCGGACAGTGGAGCTACACCTTC; cdr3_aa: CASSPGQWSYTF